This passage covers 6 T cell receptor beta chains from one sample sequenced in a study of siplizumab effects on memory and regulatory T cells. TCRdb's copy holds only in-frame clones and misses some; the assay was immunoSEQ multiplex PCR. The data show 100,000 or so clones, with just under 95% seen just once and 0.16% held by the top ten. Sequencing was performed on non-Treg CD4+ T cells sorted from blood. Receptor source: a human donor in good health.

The chain carries TRBV7-9 and TRBJ1-4; no clear D gene. The CDR3 length is 14 residues. Trimming shortened V by 0 bases and J by 4 bases, and 6 bases separated the two germline ends. The germline gives CDR1 SEHNR, CDR2 FQNEAQ (reference sequence). CDR3 nucleotides: TGTGCCAGCAGCTTAGCAGGGAATAATGAAAAACTGTTTTTT. Translating gives CASSLAGNNEKLFF. Filled out from reference TRBV7-9 and TRBJ1-4, the complete variable domain reads DTGVSQNPRHKITKRGQNVTFRCDPISEHNRLYWYRQTLGQGPEFLTYFQNEAQLEKSRLLSDRFSAERPKGSFSTLEIQRTEQGDSAMYLCASSLAGNNEKLFFGSGTQLSVL.

This chain connects TRBV25-1 to TRBJ1-1; 9 bases are a match to TRBD1. This CDR3 comprises 12 residues. CDR1 and CDR2 from the germline V gene are MGHDK and SYGVNS. With V trimmed by 9 bases and J by 5 bases, 4 bases remained unmatched. CDR3 protein: CASTGGRTEAFF. The CDR3 DNA reads TGTGCCAGTACAGGGGGCAGAACTGAAGCTTTCTTT.

The chain uses TRBV10-2 and TRBJ2-7; a possible D gene is TRBD2 (6 bases). The CDR3 loop spans 13 amino acids. Germline assignment: CDR1 WSHSY and CDR2 SAAADI. Deletions cut 4 bases from V and 2 bases from J, with 9 bases between. CDR3 protein: CASSGTTTYEQYF. The CDR3 DNA follows: TGCGCCAGCAGTGGGACTACCACCTACGAGCAGTACTTC.

The chain combines TRBV5-6 with TRBJ1-4; the D gene is possibly TRBD1 (5 bases). The CDR3 runs 17 residues. With 0 bases removed from V and 4 bases from J, the gap between germline ends came to 16 bases. CDR1 is SGHDT and CDR2 is YYEEEE in the germline V gene. The CDR3 here is CASSLGQGFLGNEKLFF. Here the CDR3 DNA reads TGTGCCAGCAGCTTGGGGCAGGGATTCTTGGGTAATGAAAAACTGTTTTTT.

The chain carries TRBV19 and TRBJ2-3, with TRBD2 matching over 7 bases. Losses at the gene ends were 3 bases for V and 10 bases for J; bases not matched to a gene: 4. Germline V gene sequence: CDR1 LNHDA, CDR2 SQIVND (reference sequence). The CDR3 totals 12 residues. The CDR3 loop is CASSMTSSSQYF. CDR3 sequence (DNA): TGTGCCAGTAGTATGACTAGCTCATCGCAGTATTTT.

This chain joins TRBV5-5 and TRBJ2-7, with D possibly matching TRBD1 (6 bases). Trimming shortened V by 3 bases and J by 2 bases, and 6 bases separated the two germline ends. Germline V gives CDR1 SGHKS, CDR2 YYEKEE (reference sequence). This CDR3 is 12 amino acids long. In DNA form, the CDR3 reads TGTGCCAGCAGCTGGGACACCTACGAGCAGTACTTC. It yields the protein CASSWDTYEQYF.